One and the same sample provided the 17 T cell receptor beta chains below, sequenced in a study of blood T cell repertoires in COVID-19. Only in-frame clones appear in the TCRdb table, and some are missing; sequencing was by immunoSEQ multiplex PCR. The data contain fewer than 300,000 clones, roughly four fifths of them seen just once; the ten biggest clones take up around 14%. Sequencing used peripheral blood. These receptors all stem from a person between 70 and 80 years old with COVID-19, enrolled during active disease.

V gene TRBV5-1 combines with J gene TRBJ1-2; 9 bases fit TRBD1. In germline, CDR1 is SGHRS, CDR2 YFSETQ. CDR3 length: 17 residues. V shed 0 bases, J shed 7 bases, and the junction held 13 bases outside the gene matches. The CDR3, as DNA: TGCGCCAGCAGCTTGGCGGGAACAGGGGGCGCCCCGGGTGGCTACACCTTC. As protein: CASSLAGTGGAPGGYTF.

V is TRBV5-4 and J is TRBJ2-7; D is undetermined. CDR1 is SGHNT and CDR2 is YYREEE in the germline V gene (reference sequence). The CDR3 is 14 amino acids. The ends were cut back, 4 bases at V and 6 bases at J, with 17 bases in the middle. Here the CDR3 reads CASSTLTPPSEQYF. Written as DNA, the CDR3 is TGTGCCAGCAGCACACTGACTCCCCCCAGCGAGCAGTACTTC.

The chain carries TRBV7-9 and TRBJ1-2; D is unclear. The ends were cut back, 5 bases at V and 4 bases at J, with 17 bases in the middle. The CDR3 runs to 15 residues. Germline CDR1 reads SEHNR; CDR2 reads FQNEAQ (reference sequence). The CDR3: CASSHANSLPYGYTF. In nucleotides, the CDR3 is TGTGCCAGCAGCCACGCGAACAGCCTCCCCTATGGCTACACCTTC.

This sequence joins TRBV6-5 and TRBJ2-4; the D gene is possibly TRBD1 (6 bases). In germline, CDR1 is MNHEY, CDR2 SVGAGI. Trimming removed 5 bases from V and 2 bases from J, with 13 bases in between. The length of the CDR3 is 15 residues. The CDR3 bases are TGTGCCAGCAGTATGCCCGGGACAACCAAAAACATTCAGTACTTC. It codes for CASSMPGTTKNIQYF.

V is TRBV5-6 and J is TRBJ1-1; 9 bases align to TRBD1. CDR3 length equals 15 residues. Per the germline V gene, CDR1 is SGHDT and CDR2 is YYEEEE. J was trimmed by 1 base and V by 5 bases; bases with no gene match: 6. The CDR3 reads CASSTPGQGNTEAFF. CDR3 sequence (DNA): TGTGCCAGCAGTACTCCGGGACAGGGGAACACTGAAGCTTTCTTT. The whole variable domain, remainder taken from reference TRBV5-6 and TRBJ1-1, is DAGVTQSPTHLIKTRGQQVTLRCSPKSGHDTVSWYQQALGQGPQFIFQYYEEEERQRGNFPDRFSGHQFPNYSSELNVNALLLGDSALYLCASSTPGQGNTEAFFGQGTRLTVV.

The DNA for the CDR3 is TGTGCCAGCAGCTTACCAGGCCTCTCCTACAATGAGCAGTTCTTC. The encoded protein is CASSLPGLSYNEQFF. The genes are TRBV7-9 and TRBJ2-1; D remains unclear. V lost 2 bases and J lost 0, with 8 bases in between. Germline V gene data show CDR1 as SEHNR and CDR2 as FQNEAQ (reference sequence). CDR3 length: 15 residues.

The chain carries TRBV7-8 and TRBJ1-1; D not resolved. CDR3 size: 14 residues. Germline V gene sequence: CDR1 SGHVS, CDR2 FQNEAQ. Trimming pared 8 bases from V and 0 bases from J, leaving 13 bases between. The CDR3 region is CASGVGGMNTEAFF. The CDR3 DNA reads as TGTGCCAGCGGGGTGGGAGGCATGAACACTGAAGCTTTCTTT.

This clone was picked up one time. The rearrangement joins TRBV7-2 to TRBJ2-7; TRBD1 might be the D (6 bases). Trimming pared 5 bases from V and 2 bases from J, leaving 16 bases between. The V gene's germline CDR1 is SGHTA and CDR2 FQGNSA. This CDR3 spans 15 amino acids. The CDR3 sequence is CASSEQGLGTYEQYF. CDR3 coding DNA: TGTGCCAGCAGCGAACAGGGTTTAGGCACCTACGAGCAGTACTTC.

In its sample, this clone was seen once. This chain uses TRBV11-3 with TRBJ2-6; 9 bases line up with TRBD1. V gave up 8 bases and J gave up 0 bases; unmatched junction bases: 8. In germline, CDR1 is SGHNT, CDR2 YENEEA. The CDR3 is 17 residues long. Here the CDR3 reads CASGPGQGTSGANVLTF. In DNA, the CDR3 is TGTGCCAGCGGACCGGGACAGGGTACCTCTGGGGCCAACGTCCTGACTTTC.

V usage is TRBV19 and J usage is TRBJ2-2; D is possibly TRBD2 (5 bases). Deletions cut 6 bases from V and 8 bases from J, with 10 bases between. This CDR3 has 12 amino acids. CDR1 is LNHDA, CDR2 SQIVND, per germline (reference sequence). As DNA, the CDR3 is TGTGCCAGTAGCGGGAATCTAGGGGAGCTGTTTTTT. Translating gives CASSGNLGELFF.

The CDR3 bases are TGTGCCAGCAGCTTTGCACTAGCGGGAGGGAACGAGCAGTACTTC. It specifies CASSFALAGGNEQYF. The chain recombines TRBV7-9 with TRBJ2-7; 13 nucleotides line up with TRBD2. The germline V gene encodes CDR1 SEHNR and CDR2 FQNEAQ (reference sequence). Unmatched junction bases numbered 4, after V lost 3 bases and J lost 5 bases. This CDR3 has 15 residues.

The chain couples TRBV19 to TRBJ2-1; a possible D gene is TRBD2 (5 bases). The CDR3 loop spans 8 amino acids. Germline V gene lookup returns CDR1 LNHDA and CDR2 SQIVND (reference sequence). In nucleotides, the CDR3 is TGTGTCGAGGGTGAGCAGTTCTTC. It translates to CVEGEQFF.

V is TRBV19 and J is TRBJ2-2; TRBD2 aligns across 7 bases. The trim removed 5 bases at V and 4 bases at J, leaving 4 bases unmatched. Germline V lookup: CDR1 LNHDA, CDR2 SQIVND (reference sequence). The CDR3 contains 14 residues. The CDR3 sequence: CASSSGGGTGELFF. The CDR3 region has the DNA TGTGCCAGTAGTTCCGGCGGGGGCACCGGGGAGCTGTTTTTT. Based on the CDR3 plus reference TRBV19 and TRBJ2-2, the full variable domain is DGGITQSPKYLFRKEGQNVTLSCEQNLNHDAMYWYRQDPGQGLRLIYYSQIVNDFQKGDIAEGYSVSREKKESFPLTVTSAQKNPTAFYLCASSSGGGTGELFFGEGSRLTVL.

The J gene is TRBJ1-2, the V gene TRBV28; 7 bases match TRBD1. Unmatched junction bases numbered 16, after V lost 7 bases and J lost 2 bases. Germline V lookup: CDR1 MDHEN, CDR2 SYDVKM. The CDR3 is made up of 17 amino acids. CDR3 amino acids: CASTPRGPIQANYGYTF. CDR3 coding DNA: TGTGCCAGCACCCCTAGGGGGCCCATTCAGGCAAACTATGGCTACACCTTC.

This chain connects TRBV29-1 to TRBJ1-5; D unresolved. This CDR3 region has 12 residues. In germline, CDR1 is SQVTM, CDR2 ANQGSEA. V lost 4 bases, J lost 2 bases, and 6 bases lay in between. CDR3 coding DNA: TGCAGCGTTGGACGGGGCAATCAGCCCCAGCATTTT. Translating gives CSVGRGNQPQHF.

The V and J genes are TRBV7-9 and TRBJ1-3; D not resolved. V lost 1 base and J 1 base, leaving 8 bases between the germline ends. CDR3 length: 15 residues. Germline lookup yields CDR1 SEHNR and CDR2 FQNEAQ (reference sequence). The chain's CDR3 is CASSLGGGSGNTIYF. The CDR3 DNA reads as TGTGCCAGCAGCTTAGGCGGAGGGTCTGGAAACACCATATATTTT.

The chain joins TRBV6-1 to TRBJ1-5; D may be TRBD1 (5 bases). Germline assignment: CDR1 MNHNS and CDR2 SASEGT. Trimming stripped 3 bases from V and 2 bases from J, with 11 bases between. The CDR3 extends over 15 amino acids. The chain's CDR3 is CASSDPRGGNQPQHF. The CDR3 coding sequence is TGTGCCAGCAGTGATCCTCGGGGGGGCAATCAGCCCCAGCATTTT.